The present T cell receptor beta chain was sequenced within a study of blood T cell repertoires in COVID-19. As for the study in general: Samples representing acute and convalescent COVID-19 were sourced from the United States, Italy and Spain. PBMCs, B-cell-depleted T cells, or T cells provided the cDNA or gDNA that made up the material.

Per germline, CDR1 SGHRS and CDR2 YFSETQ. The junction had 3 bases not matched to a gene; V was cut back by 1 base and J by 5 bases. CDR3 length: 15 amino acids. Per the study methods: The assay estimated nucleated cells by amplifying reference gene primers. The assay was immunoSEQ multiplex PCR, and TCRdb's table has in-frame clones only and misses some. The D gene and trimming were derived from the DNA, and the V and J assignments and clone size from that table. The table lists a few hundred thousand clones, 85% to 90% of them singletons. The V gene is TRBV5-1, the J gene TRBJ2-2, with 9 bases that match TRBD1. The source of this sequence is a man aged 60 to 75 with acute or convalescent COVID-19. Sample: peripheral blood. In DNA form, the CDR3 reads TGCGCCAGCAGCTTGTCGGGACAGGGTACCGGGGAGCTGTTTTTT. It is translated as CASSLSGQGTGELFF.